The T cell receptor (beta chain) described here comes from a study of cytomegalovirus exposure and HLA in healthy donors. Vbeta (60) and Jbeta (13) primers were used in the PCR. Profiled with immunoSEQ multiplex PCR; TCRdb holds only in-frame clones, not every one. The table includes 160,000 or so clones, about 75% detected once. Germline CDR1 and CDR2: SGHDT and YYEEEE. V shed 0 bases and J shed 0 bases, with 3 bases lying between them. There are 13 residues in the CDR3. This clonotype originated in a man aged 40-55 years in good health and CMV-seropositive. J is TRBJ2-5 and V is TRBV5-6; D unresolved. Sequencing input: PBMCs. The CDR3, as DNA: TGTGCCAGCAGCTTGGTAAACCAAGAGACCCAGTACTTC. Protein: CASSLVNQETQYF.